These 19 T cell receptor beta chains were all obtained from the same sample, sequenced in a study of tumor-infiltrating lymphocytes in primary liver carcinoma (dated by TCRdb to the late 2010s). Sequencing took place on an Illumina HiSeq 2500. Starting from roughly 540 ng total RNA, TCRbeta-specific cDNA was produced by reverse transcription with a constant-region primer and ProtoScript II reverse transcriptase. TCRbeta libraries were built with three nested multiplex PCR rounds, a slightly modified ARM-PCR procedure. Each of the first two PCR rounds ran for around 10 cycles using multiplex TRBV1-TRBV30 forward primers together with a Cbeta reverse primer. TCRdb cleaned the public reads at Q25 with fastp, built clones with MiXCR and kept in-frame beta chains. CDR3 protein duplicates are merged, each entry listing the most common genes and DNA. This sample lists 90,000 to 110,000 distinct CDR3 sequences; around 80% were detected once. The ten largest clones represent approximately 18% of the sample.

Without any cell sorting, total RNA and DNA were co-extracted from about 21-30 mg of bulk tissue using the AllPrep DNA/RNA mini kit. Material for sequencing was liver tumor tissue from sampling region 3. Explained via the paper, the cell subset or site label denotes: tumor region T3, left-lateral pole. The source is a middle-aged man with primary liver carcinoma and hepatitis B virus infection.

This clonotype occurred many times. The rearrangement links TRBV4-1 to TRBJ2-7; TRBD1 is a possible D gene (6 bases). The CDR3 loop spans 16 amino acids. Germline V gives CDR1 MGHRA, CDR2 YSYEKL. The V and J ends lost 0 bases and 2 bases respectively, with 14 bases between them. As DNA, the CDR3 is TGCGCCAGCAGCCAAGATATTGGCAGGGGCCCCTACGAGCAGTACTTC. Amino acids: CASSQDIGRGPYEQYF.

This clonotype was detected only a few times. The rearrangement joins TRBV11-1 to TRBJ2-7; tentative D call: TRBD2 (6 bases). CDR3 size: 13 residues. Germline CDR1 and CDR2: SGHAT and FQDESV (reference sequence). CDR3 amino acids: CASRGKRTYEQYF. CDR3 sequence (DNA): TGTGCTAGCCGGGGGAAGCGAACCTACGAGCAGTACTTC.

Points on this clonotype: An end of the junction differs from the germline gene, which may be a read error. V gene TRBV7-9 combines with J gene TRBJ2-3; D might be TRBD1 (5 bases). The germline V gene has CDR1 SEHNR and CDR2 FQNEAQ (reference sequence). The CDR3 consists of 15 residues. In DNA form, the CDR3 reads TGTGCCAGCAACTTAAGGCGGCAGGGATTAGATATGCAGTATTTT. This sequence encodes CASNLRRQGLDMQYF.

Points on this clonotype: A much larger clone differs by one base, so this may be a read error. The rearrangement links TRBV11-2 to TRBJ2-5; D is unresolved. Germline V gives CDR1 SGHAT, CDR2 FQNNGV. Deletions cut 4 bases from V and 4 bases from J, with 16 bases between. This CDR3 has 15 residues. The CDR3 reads CASSSPRIGLETQYF. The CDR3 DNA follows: TGTGCCAGCAGCTCCCCCCGGATAGGGCTAGAGACCCAGTACTTC. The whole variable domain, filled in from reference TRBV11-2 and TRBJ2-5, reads EAGVAQSPRYKIIEKRQSVAFWCNPISGHATLYWYQQILGQGPKLLIQFQNNGVVDDSQLPKDRFSAERLKGVDSTLKIQPAKLEDSAVYLCASSSPRIGLETQYFGPGTRLLVL.

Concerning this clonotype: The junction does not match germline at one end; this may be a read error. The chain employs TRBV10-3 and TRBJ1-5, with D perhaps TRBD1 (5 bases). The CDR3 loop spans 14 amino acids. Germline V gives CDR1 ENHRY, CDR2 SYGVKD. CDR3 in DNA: TGTGTCATCAGTGAGCAGGGAGCGAATCAGCCCCAGCGTTTT. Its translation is CVISEQGANQPQRF.

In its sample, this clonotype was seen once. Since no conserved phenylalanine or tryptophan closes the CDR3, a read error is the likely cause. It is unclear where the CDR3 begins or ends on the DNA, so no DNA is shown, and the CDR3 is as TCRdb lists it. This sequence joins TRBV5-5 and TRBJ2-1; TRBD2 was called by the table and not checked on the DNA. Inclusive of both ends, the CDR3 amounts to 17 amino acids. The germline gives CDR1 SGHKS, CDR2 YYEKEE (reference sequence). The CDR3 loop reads CASSRALGLVGENEEFL.

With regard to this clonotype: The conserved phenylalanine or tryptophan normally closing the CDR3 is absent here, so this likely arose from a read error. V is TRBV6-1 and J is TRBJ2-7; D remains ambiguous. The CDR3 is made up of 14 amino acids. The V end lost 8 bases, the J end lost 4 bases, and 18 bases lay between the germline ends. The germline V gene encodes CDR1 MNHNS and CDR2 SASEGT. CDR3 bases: TGTGCCAGCCTCAGGATGGAGTTGAGATACGAGCAGTACCTC. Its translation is CASLRMELRYEQYL.

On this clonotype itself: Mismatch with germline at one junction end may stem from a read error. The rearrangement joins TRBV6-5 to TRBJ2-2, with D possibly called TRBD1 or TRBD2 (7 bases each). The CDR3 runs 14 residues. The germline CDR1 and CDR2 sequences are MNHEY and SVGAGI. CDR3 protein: CATYSGLVTGELYF. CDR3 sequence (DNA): TGTGCCACTTACTCCGGACTAGTTACAGGGGAGCTGTATTTT.

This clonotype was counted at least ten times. CDR3 region: CASTPREFSGANVLTF. The CDR3 DNA reads as TGTGCCAGCACCCCTCGGGAATTTTCTGGGGCCAACGTCCTGACTTTC. The chain carries TRBV28 and TRBJ2-6; D possibly corresponds to TRBD2 (5 bases). Germline V lookup: CDR1 MDHEN, CDR2 SYDVKM. CDR3 length: 16 amino acids. The germline V and J ends were trimmed by 7 bases and 1 base, with 14 bases remaining between them.

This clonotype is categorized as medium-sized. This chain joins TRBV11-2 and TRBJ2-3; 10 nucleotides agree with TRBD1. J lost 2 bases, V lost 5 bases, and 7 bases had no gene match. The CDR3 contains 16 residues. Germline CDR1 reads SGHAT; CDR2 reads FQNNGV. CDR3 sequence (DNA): TGTGCCAGCAGCCCGTGGACAGGGGGAGACACAGATACGCAGTATTTT. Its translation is CASSPWTGGDTDTQYF.

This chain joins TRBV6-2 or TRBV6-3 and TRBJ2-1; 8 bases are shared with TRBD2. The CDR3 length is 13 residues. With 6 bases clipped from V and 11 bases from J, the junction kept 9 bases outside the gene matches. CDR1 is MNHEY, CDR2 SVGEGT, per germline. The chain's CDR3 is CASRTGGRSKQFF. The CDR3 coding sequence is TGTGCCAGCAGGACTGGCGGGAGGTCTAAGCAGTTCTTC.

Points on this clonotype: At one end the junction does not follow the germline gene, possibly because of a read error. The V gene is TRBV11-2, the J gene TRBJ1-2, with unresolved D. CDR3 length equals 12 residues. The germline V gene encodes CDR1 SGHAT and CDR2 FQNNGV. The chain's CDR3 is CASSSTFYGYTF. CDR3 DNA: TGTGCCAGTAGCTCGACATTTTATGGCTACACTTTC.

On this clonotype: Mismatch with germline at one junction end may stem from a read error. The chain's CDR3 is CNVVGQMNQPQHF. CDR3 sequence (DNA): TGCAACGTTGTTGGACAGATGAATCAGCCCCAGCATTTT. This sequence joins TRBV29-1 and TRBJ1-5; possible D gene TRBD1, 6 bases. The CDR3 runs 13 residues. Germline values: CDR1 SQVTM, CDR2 ANQGSEA.

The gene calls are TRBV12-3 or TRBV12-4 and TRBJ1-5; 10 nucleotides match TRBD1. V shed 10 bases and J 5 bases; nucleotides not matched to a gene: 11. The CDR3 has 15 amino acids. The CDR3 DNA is TGTGCCAACAGATTCGGGACAGGGGCCCATCAGCCCCAGCATTTT. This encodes CANRFGTGAHQPQHF.

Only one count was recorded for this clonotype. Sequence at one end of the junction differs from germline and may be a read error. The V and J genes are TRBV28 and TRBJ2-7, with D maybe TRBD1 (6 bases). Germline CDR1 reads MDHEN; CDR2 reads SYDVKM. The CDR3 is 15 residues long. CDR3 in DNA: TGTGCCGGCAGCTCCCGACAGGAAACTTCCTATGAGCAGTACTTC. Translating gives CAGSSRQETSYEQYF.

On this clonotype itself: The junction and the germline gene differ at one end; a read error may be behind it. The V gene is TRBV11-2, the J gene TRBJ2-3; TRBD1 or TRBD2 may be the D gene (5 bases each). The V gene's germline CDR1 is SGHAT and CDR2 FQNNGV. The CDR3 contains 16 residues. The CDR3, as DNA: TGTGCCAGCAGCCGGGAAACTGGGGGAGTCGGAGATACACAGTATTTT. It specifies CASSRETGGVGDTQYF.

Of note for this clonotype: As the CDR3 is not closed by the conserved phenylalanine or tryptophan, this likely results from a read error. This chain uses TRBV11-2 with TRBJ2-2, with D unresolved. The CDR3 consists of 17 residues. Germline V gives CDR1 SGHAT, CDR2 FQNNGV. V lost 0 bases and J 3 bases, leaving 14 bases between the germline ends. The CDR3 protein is CASSLDHLCRDTGELFL. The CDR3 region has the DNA TGTGCCAGCAGCTTAGATCATCTGTGTAGGGACACCGGGGAGCTGTTTCTT.

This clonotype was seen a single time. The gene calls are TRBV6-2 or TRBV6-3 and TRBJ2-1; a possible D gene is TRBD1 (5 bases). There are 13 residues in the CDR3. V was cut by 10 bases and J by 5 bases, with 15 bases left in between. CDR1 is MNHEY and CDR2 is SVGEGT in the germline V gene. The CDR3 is CATKDNIHNEQFF. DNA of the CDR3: TGTGCCACGAAGGACAACATCCACAATGAGCAGTTCTTC.

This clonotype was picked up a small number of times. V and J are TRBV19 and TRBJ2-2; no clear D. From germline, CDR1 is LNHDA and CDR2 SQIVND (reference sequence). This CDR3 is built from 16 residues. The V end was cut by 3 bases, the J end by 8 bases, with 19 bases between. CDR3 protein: CASSMLQELEKGELFF. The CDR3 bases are TGTGCCAGTAGTATGCTCCAGGAGCTCGAGAAGGGGGAGCTGTTTTTT. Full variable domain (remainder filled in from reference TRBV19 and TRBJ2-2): DGGITQSPKYLFRKEGQNVTLSCEQNLNHDAMYWYRQDPGQGLRLIYYSQIVNDFQKGDIAEGYSVSREKKESFPLTVTSAQKNPTAFYLCASSMLQELEKGELFFGEGSRLTVL.